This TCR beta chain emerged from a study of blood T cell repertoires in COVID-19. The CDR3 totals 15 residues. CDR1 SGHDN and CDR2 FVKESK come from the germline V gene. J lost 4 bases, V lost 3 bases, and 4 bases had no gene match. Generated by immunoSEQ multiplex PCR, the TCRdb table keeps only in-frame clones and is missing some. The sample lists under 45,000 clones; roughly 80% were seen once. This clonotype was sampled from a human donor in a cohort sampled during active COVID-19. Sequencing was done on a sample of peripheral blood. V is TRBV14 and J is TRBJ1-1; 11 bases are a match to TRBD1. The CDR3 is CASSQGTGGSTEAFF. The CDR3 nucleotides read TGTGCCAGCAGCCAGGGGACAGGGGGGAGCACTGAAGCTTTCTTT.